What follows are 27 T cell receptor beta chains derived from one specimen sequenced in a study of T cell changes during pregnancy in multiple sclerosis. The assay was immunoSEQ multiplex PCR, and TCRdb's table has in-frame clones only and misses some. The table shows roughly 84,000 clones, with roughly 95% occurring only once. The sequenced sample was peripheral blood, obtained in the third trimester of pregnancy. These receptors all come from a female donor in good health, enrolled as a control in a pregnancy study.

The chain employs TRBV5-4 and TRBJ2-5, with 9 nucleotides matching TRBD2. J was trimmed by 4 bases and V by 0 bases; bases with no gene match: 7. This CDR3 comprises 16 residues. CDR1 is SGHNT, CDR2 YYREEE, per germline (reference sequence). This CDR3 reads CASSLGAGGSGETQYF. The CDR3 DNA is TGTGCCAGCAGCTTGGGGGCGGGAGGGTCGGGAGAGACCCAGTACTTC.

As DNA, the CDR3 is TGTGCCATCAGCCAGGGTGGAGTCCTGACTTTC. This gives the protein CAISQGGVLTF. The chain links TRBV10-3 to TRBJ2-6; possibly TRBD1 for D (5 bases). Between the trimmed V and J ends, which lost 6 bases and 13 bases, there was a span of 10 bases. Germline loops: CDR1 ENHRY, CDR2 SYGVKD. CDR3 length: 11 amino acids.

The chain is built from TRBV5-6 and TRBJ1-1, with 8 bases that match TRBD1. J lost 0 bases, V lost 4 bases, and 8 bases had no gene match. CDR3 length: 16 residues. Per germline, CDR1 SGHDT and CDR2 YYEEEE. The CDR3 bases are TGTGCCAGCAGCCCCGACAGGGGCCTCTTGAACACTGAAGCTTTCTTT. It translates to CASSPDRGLLNTEAFF.

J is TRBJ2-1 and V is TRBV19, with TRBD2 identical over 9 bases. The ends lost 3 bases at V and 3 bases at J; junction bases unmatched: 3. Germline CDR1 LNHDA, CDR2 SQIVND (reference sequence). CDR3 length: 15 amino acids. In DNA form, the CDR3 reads TGTGCCAGTAGTATTAGGCGGGAGGGCTACAATGAGCAGTTCTTC. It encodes CASSIRREGYNEQFF.

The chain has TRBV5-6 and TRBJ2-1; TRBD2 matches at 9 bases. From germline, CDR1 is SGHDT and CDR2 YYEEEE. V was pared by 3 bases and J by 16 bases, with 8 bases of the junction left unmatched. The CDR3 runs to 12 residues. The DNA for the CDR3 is TGTGCCAGCAGCTCCTCCGGGACTAGCCGATTCTTC. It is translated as CASSSSGTSRFF.

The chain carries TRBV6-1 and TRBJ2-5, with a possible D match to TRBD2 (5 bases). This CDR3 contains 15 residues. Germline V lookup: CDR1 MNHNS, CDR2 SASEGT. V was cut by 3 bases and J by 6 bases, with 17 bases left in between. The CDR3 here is CASSDGNSLGQTQYF. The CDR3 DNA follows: TGTGCCAGCAGTGACGGGAACTCCCTCGGGCAGACCCAGTACTTC.

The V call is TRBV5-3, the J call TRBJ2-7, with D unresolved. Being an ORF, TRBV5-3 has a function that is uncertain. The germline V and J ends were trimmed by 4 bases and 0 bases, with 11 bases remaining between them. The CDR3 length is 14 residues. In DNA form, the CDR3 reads TGTGCCAGAAGCCCCGGTGCGGTCTCCTACGAGCAGTACTTC. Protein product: CARSPGAVSYEQYF.

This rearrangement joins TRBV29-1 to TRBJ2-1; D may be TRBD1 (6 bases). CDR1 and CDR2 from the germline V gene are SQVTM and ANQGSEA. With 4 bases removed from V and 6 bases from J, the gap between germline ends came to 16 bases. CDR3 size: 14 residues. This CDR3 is CSVVSELGGNEQFF. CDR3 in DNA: TGCAGCGTTGTCAGTGAATTAGGGGGCAATGAGCAGTTCTTC.

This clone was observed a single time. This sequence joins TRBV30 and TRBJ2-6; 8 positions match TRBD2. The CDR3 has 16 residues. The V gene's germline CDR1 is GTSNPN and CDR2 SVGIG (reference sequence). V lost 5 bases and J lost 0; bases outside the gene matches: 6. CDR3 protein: CAWAAGDRSGANVLTF. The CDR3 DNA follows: TGTGCCTGGGCAGCGGGAGACCGCTCTGGGGCCAACGTCCTGACTTTC.

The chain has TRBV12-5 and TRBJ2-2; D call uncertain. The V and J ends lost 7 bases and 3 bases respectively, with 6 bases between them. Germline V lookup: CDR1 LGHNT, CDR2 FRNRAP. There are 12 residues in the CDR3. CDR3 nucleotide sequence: TGTGCTAGTGCAGTGGACACCGGGGAGCTGTTTTTT. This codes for CASAVDTGELFF.

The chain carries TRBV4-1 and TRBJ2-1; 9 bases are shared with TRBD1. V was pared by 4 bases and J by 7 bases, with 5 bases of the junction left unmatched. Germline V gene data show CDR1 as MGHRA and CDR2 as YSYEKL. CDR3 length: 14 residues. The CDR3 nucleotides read TGCGCCAGCAGCCGGGGACAGGGTTTGAATGAGCAGTTCTTC. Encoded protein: CASSRGQGLNEQFF.

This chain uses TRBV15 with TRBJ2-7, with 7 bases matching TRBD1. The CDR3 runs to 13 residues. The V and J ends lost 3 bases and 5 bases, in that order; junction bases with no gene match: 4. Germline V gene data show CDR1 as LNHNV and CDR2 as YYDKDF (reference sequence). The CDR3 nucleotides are TGTGCCACCAGCAGCGACAGGGCCCACGAGCAGTACTTC. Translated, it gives CATSSDRAHEQYF.

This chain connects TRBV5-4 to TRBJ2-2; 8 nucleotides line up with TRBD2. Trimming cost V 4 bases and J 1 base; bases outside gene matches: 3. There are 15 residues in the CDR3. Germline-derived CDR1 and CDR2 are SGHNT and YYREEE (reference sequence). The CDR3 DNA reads TGTGCCAGCAGCCCGGGAGGGGGGAACACCGGGGAGCTGTTTTTT. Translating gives CASSPGGGNTGELFF.

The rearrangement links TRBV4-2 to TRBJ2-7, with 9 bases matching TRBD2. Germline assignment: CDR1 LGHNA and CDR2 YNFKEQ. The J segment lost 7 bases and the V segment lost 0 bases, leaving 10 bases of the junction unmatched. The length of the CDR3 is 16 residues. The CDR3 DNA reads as TGTGCCAGCAGCCAAGATCGCGGGGGACTAGCAGGTGAGCAGTACTTC. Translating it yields CASSQDRGGLAGEQYF.

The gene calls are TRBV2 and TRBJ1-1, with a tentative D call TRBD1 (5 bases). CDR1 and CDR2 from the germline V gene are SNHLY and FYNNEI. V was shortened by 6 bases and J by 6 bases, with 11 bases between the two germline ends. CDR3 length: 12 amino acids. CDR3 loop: CASSSYRSEAFF. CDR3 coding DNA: TGTGCCAGCAGCTCCTACAGGTCTGAAGCTTTCTTT.

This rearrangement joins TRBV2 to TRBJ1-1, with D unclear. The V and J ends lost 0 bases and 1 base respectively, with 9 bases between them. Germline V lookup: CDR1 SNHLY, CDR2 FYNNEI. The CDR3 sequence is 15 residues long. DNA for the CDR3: TGTGCCAGCAGTGAAGCGCAGGCAGAGAACACTGAAGCTTTCTTT. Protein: CASSEAQAENTEAFF.

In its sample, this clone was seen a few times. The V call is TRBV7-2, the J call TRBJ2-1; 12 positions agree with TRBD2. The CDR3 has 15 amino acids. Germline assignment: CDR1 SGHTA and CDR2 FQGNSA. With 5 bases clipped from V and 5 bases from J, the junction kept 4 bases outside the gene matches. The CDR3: CASSLGLAGNNEQFF. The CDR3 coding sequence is TGTGCCAGCAGCCTAGGACTAGCGGGGAACAATGAGCAGTTCTTC. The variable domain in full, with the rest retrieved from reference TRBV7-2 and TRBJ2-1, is GAGVSQSPSNKVTEKGKDVELRCDPISGHTALYWYRQSLGQGLEFLIYFQGNSAPDKSGLPSDRFSAERTGGSVSTLTIQRTQQEDSAVYLCASSLGLAGNNEQFFGPGTRLTVL.

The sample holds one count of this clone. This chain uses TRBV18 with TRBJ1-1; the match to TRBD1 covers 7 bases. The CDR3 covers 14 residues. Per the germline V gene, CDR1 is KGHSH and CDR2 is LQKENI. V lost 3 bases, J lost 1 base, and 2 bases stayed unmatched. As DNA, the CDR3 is TGTGCCAGCTCACCCAGACAGGGGAACACTGAAGCTTTCTTT. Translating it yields CASSPRQGNTEAFF.

CDR3 nucleotide sequence: TGCGCCAGCAGCTTAGGACTAGCGGGAGGCCACGATGAGCAGTTCTTC. This translates into CASSLGLAGGHDEQFF. The V call is TRBV5-1, the J call TRBJ2-1, with 14 bases identical to TRBD2. This CDR3 has 16 amino acids. The germline V gene has CDR1 SGHRS and CDR2 YFSETQ. The V gene end was trimmed by 2 bases and the J gene end by 8 bases; junction bases not matched to a gene: 6.

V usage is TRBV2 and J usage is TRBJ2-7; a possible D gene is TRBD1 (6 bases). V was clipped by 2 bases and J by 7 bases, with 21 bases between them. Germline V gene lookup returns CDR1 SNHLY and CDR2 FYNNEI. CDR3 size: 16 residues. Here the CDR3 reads CASSEPGSGSRGEQYF. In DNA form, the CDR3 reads TGTGCCAGCAGTGAACCGGGGTCAGGTAGCAGGGGTGAGCAGTACTTC.

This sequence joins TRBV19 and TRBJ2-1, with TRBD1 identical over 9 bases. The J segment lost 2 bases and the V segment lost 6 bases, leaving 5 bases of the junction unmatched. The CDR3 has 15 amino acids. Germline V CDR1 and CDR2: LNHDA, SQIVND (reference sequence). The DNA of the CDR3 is TGTGCCAGTAGCAGGACAGGGGAACCCTACAATGAGCAGTTCTTC. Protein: CASSRTGEPYNEQFF.

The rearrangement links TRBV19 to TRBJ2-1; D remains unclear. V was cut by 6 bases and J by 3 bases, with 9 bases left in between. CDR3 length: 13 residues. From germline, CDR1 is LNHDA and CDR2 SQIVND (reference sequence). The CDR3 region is CASRHAHYNEQFF. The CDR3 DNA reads TGTGCCAGTAGACACGCCCACTACAATGAGCAGTTCTTC. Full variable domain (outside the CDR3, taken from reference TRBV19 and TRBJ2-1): DGGITQSPKYLFRKEGQNVTLSCEQNLNHDAMYWYRQDPGQGLRLIYYSQIVNDFQKGDIAEGYSVSREKKESFPLTVTSAQKNPTAFYLCASRHAHYNEQFFGPGTRLTVL.

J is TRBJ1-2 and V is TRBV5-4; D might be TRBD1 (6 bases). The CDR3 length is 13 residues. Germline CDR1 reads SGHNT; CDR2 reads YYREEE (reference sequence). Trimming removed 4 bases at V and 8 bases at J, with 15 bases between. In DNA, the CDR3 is TGTGCCAGCAGCCATCGACAGGTAGGAGGCTACACCTTC. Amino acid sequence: CASSHRQVGGYTF.

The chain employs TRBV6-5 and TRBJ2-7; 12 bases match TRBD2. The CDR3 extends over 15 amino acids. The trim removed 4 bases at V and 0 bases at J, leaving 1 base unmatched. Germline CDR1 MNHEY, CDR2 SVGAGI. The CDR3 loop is CASSLTSGSSYEQYF. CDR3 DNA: TGTGCCAGCAGTTTGACTAGCGGGAGCTCCTACGAGCAGTACTTC.

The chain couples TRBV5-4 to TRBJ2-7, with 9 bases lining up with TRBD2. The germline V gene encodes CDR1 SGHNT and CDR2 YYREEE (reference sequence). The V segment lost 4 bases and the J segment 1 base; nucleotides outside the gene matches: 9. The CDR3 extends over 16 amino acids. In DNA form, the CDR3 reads TGTGCCAGCAGCGAATTAGGCGGGAGGGGATCCTACGAGCAGTACTTC. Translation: CASSELGGRGSYEQYF.

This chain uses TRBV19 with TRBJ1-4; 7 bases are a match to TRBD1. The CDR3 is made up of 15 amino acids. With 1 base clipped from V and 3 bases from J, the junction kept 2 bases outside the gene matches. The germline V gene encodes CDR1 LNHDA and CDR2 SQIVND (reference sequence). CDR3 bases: TGTGCCAGTAGTATAGTCGGGACAGCTAATGAAAAACTGTTTTTT. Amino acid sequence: CASSIVGTANEKLFF.

The CDR3 DNA sequence: TGTGCCAGCAGCGTACCGGGACAGGGGGCCTTGTCCTTATCTGGGGAGCTGTTTTTT. This gives the protein CASSVPGQGALSLSGELFF. The chain couples TRBV7-8 to TRBJ2-2; 12 nucleotides match TRBD1. Germline CDR1 reads SGHVS; CDR2 reads FQNEAQ. The CDR3 consists of 19 residues. J lost 8 bases, V lost 5 bases, and 18 bases had no gene match.